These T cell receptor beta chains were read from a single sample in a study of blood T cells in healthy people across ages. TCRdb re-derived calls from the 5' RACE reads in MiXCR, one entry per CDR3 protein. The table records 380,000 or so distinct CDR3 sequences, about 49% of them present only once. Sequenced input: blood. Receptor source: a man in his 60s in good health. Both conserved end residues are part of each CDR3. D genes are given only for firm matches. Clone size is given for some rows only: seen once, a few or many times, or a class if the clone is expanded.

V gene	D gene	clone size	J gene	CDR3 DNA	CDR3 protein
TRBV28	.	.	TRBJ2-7	TGTGCCAGCACCGGCCCGGGGTGGGCCTACGAGCAGTACTTC	CASTGPGWAYEQYF
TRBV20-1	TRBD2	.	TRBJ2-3	TGCAGTGCTAGAGGACTTCCGGGACTAGCGGCTAGCACAGATACGCAGTATTTT	CSARGLPGLAASTDTQYF
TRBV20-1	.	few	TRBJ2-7	TGCAGTGCTAGAGGTGTTAGCACCTACGAGCAGTACTTC	CSARGVSTYEQYF
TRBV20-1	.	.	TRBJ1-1	TGCAGTGCTAGAGAGGGTGGGGGACTGGGTACTGAAGCTTTCTTT	CSAREGGGLGTEAFF
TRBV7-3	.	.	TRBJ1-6	TGTGCCAGCAGCCCTCAAGGACACCTAAATTCACCCCTCCACTTT	CASSPQGHLNSPLHF
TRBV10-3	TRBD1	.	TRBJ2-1	TGTGCCATCAGTGAGTCAAGGACAGGGGACAATGAGCAGTTCTTC	CAISESRTGDNEQFF
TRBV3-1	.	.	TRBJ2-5	TGTGCCAGCAGCGGCCAGACAGCGAACCAAGAGACCCAGTACTTC	CASSGQTANQETQYF
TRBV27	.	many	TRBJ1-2	TGTGCCAGCAGTGCCGTCCCCAACAGAGGCTATGGCTACACCTTC	CASSAVPNRGYGYTF
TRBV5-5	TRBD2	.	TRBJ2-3	TGTGCCAGCAGCTTGGGCGGCGGGGGACTAGCCCCCCGCGGCGTGCAGTATTTT	CASSLGGGGLAPRGVQYF
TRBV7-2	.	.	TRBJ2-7	TGTGCCAGCAGCTTAGCGCTTGGGGGAGGCCCCCATGAGCAGTACTTC	CASSLALGGGPHEQYF
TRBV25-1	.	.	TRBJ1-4	TGTGCCAGCAGTGACGGGAACTTTCCCCTAAGGACTAATGAAAAACTGTTTTTT	CASSDGNFPLRTNEKLFF
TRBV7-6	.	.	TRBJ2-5	TGTGCCAGCAGCGCCCGACAGCAAGAGACCCAGTACTTC	CASSARQQETQYF
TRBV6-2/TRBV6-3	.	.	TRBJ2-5	TGTGCCAGCAGTGATGATTGGGGGGGGCGAGGAGAGACCCAGTACTTC	CASSDDWGGRGETQYF
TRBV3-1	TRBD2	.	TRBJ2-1	TGTGCCAGCAGCTACGGACTAGCGGGGGATGATGAGCAGTTCTTC	CASSYGLAGDDEQFF
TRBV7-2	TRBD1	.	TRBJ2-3	TGTGCCAGCAGCTTGCCGGGACAGGGGGTTTTTACGCAGTATTTT	CASSLPGQGVFTQYF
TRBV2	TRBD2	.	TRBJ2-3	TGTGCCAGCAGTGACCCGGGACTAGCGGGGAGCACAGATACGCAGTATTTT	CASSDPGLAGSTDTQYF
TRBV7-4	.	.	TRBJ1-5	TGTGCCAGCAGCTTATGGAGGCTCTTTAGCAATCAGCCCCAGCATTTT	CASSLWRLFSNQPQHF
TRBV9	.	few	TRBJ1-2	TGTGCCAGCAGCGCCGGGTCAAAGAGCTATGGCTACACCTTC	CASSAGSKSYGYTF
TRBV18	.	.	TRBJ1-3	TGTGCCAGCTCGCCGCCGCGTAGGTTTGGAAACACCATATATTTT	CASSPPRRFGNTIYF
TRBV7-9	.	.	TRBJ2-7	TGTGCCAGCAGCCCAAGGCCCCCCTACGAGCAGTACTTC	CASSPRPPYEQYF
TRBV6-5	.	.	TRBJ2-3	TGTGCCAGCCGACGCGACTATGCGTCAGATAAGCAGTATTTT	CASRRDYASDKQYF
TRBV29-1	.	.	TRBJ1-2	TGCAGCGTTGACATACCGGGAGATGGCTACACCTTC	CSVDIPGDGYTF
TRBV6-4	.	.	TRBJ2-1	TGTGCCAGCAGCCGTGACACAGGTCCCGGGTACAATGAGCAGTTCTTC	CASSRDTGPGYNEQFF
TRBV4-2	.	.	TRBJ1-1	TGTGCCAGCAGCCCGGCCCCTCGGGACACTGAAGCTTTCTTT	CASSPAPRDTEAFF
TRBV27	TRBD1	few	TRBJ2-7	TGTGCCAGCAGTCCGCGGACAGGGCCCTCCATGAGGGAGCAGTACTTC	CASSPRTGPSMREQYF
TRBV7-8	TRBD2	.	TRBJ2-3	TGTGCCAGCAGAGGACTAGCGGGAAGGGATACGCAGTATTTT	CASRGLAGRDTQYF
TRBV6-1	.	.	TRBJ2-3	TGTGCCGGGAAGACAGATACGCAGTATTTT	CAGKTDTQYF
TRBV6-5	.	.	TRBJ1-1	TGTGCCAGCAGCTACACGTCGTCTAGGGACACTGAAGCTTTCTTT	CASSYTSSRDTEAFF
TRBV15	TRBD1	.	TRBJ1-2	TGTGCCACCAGCAGAACCCGGGACAGGGACTGCACCTTC	CATSRTRDRDCTF
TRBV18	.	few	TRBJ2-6	TGTGCCAGCTCACCTAAACAACGGGTTGAATCTGGGGCCAACGTCCTGACTTTC	CASSPKQRVESGANVLTF
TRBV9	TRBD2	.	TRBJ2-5	TGTGCCAGCAGCGGGGTTAGCGGGATCATAGAGACCCAGTACTTC	CASSGVSGIIETQYF
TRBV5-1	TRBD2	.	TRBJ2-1	TGCGCCAGCAGCTGGGCCGGGGGGGGTCACTACAATGAGCAGTTCTTC	CASSWAGGGHYNEQFF
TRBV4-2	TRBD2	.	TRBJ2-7	TGTGCCAGCAGCCAAGAGAGCGGGGGGAGAGAGTACGAGCAGTACTTC	CASSQESGGREYEQYF
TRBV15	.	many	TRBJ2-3	TGTGCCACCAGCAGAGATCGGGACGTTACAGATACGCAGTATTTT	CATSRDRDVTDTQYF
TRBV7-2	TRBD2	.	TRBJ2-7	TGTGCCAGCAGCCAACCCCGGACTAGCGGGAGAGGGAACGAGCAGTACTTC	CASSQPRTSGRGNEQYF
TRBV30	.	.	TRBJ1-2	TGTGCCTGGAACCCTACAGGGAATGGCTACACCTTC	CAWNPTGNGYTF
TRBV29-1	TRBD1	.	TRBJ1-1	TGCAGCGCTGGGACAGCTAACACTGAAGCTTTCTTT	CSAGTANTEAFF